One sample yielded the 17 T cell receptor beta chains listed below, sequenced in a study of CD8 T cells in Susac syndrome. About 0.5 to 1 ug RNA was reverse transcribed with random hexamers. TCRdb independently ran MiXCR on the immunoSEQ multiplex PCR reads; one entry per CDR3 protein. The sample includes around 200,000 distinct CDR3 sequences, 85% to 95% seen only once; the top ten take about 0.08%. The sequencing sample was made of CD4+ T cells from PBMCs. The receptors were sampled from a human donor with multiple sclerosis.

V and J are TRBV3-1 and TRBJ2-7; weak D call: TRBD1 (6 bases). Germline V gene sequence: CDR1 LGHDT, CDR2 YNNKEL (reference sequence). V shed 3 bases and J shed 0 bases, with 12 bases lying between them. The CDR3 extends over 15 amino acids. CDR3 sequence reads: CASSQWGPSSYEQYF. In DNA form, the CDR3 reads TGTGCCAGCAGCCAGTGGGGGCCTAGCTCCTACGAGCAGTACTTC.

The chain couples TRBV7-2 to TRBJ1-4; no clear D gene. Trimming removed 3 bases at V and 3 bases at J, with 8 bases between. Germline V gene sequence: CDR1 SGHTA, CDR2 FQGNSA. There are 14 residues in the CDR3. The CDR3 loop reads CASSLGAANEKLFF. CDR3 coding DNA: TGTGCCAGCAGCTTGGGCGCGGCTAATGAAAAACTGTTTTTT.

The V gene is TRBV29-1, the J gene TRBJ2-7; 9 positions agree with TRBD1. V lost 6 bases and J lost 2; bases outside the gene matches: 5. The V gene's germline CDR1 is SQVTM and CDR2 ANQGSEA. The CDR3 runs 13 residues. CDR3 bases: TGCAGCGTCTGGACAGGGGCGACCTACGAGCAGTACTTC. Its translation: CSVWTGATYEQYF.

The table lists this clonotype with a count of one. The chain uses TRBV18 and TRBJ2-3; a possible D gene is TRBD2 (6 bases). CDR1 KGHSH and CDR2 LQKENI come from the germline V gene. The V end lost 6 bases, the J end lost 4 bases, and 20 bases lay between the germline ends. CDR3 length equals 16 residues. CDR3 residues: CASSPLTVGGPDTQYF. In nucleotides, the CDR3 is TGTGCCAGCTCTCCGCTCACTGTCGGGGGACCAGATACGCAGTATTTT. The entire variable domain, with the rest obtained from reference TRBV18 and TRBJ2-3, is as follows: NAGVMQNPRHLVRRRGQEARLRCSPMKGHSHVYWYRQLPEEGLKFMVYLQKENIIDESGMPKERFSAEFPKEGPSILRIQQVVRGDSAAYFCASSPLTVGGPDTQYFGPGTRLTVL.

This chain uses TRBV30 with TRBJ2-7, with D tentatively TRBD2 (5 bases). CDR1 and CDR2 (germline): GTSNPN, SVGIG (reference sequence). V was pared by 1 base and J by 3 bases, with 7 bases between. This CDR3 is 12 amino acids long. The CDR3 is CAWSAGLYEQYF. The CDR3 region has the DNA TGTGCCTGGAGTGCAGGACTCTACGAGCAGTACTTC.

V gene TRBV9 combines with J gene TRBJ2-7; D unresolved. This CDR3 is built from 15 residues. V was shortened by 0 bases and J by 6 bases, with 16 bases between the two germline ends. CDR1 SGDLS and CDR2 YYNGEE come from the germline V gene. The CDR3 protein is CASSVAGNSGSEQYF. The CDR3 DNA reads as TGTGCCAGCAGCGTAGCAGGTAATTCGGGCTCCGAGCAGTACTTC.

The chain is built from TRBV7-2 and TRBJ2-7; D unresolved. Trimming shortened V by 4 bases and J by 10 bases, and 5 bases separated the two germline ends. The CDR3 contains 9 residues. Germline CDR1 reads SGHTA; CDR2 reads FQGNSA. The CDR3: CASSYFQYV. The CDR3, as DNA: TGTGCCAGCAGCTACTTCCAGTACGTC.

The chain uses TRBV12-3 or TRBV12-4 and TRBJ1-1, with D tentatively TRBD1 (5 bases). This CDR3 contains 14 residues. V shed 4 bases and J shed 3 bases, with 12 bases lying between them. CDR3 region: CASSSPGLYTEAFF. Written as DNA, the CDR3 is TGTGCCAGCAGTTCCCCGGGACTCTACACTGAAGCTTTCTTT.

The chain is built from TRBV27 and TRBJ1-6, with D hard to call. Germline V gene lookup returns CDR1 MNHEY and CDR2 SMNVEV (reference sequence). The CDR3 runs to 15 residues. Trimming shortened V by 4 bases and J by 8 bases, and 15 bases separated the two germline ends. CDR3 coding DNA: TGTGCCAGCAGTTCTGGATATACCATCGATTCACCCCTCCACTTT. This sequence encodes CASSSGYTIDSPLHF.

J is TRBJ2-7 and V is TRBV19, with D possibly TRBD1 on 5 matching bases. V lost 4 bases to trimming and J lost 3 bases, with 10 bases between them. The CDR3 runs 13 residues. The germline gives CDR1 LNHDA, CDR2 SQIVND (reference sequence). The DNA for the CDR3 is TGTGCCAGTAGTAACATAGGGGACTACGAGCAGTACTTC. Its protein is CASSNIGDYEQYF.

This clonotype was seen once. This rearrangement joins TRBV29-1 to TRBJ2-1; 7 positions agree with TRBD1. The CDR3 spans 14 residues. Losses at the gene ends were 4 bases for V and 5 bases for J; bases not matched to a gene: 8. Germline V gene sequence: CDR1 SQVTM, CDR2 ANQGSEA. CDR3 in amino acids: CSVAQGTANNEQFF. For the CDR3, the DNA is TGCAGCGTTGCCCAAGGGACAGCGAACAATGAGCAGTTCTTC.

This sequence joins TRBV20-1 and TRBJ2-7; 7 bases agree with TRBD2. The CDR3 is made up of 14 amino acids. J lost 1 base, V lost 0 bases, and 3 bases had no gene match. Germline V gene sequence: CDR1 DFQATT, CDR2 SNEGSKA (reference sequence). The CDR3 here is CSARERGKSYEQYF. CDR3 sequence (DNA): TGCAGTGCTAGAGAGCGGGGGAAGTCCTACGAGCAGTACTTC.

CDR3 nucleotides: TGTGCCAGCAGTCTGGGGGGCACCTATAATTCACCCCTCCACTTT. It encodes CASSLGGTYNSPLHF. This rearrangement joins TRBV6-5 to TRBJ1-6; D might be TRBD1 (6 bases). This CDR3 is 15 amino acids long. V was pared by 5 bases and J by 2 bases, with 10 bases between. Germline V gene sequence: CDR1 MNHEY, CDR2 SVGAGI.

The gene calls are TRBV3-1 and TRBJ2-2, with TRBD2 as a possible D gene (6 bases). From germline, CDR1 is LGHDT and CDR2 YNNKEL (reference sequence). The CDR3 is 13 residues long. The ends were cut back, 1 base at V and 6 bases at J, with 6 bases in the middle. CDR3 bases: TGTGCCAGCAGCCAAGGGAGGGCCGGGGAGCTGTTTTTT. It yields the protein CASSQGRAGELFF.

The chain carries TRBV5-1 and TRBJ2-1; TRBD2 matches at 8 bases. From germline, CDR1 is SGHRS and CDR2 YFSETQ. Trimming cost V 5 bases and J 8 bases; bases outside gene matches: 15. This CDR3 contains 16 residues. CDR3 amino acids: CASSRGGPGFLDEQFF. For the CDR3, the DNA is TGCGCCAGCAGTCGGGGGGGACCCGGATTTTTGGATGAGCAGTTCTTC.

V gene TRBV9 combines with J gene TRBJ2-7, with TRBD2 matching 14 bases. The CDR3 length is 17 residues. Germline V lookup: CDR1 SGDLS, CDR2 YYNGEE. V lost 0 bases and J lost 2; bases outside the gene matches: 4. CDR3 residues: CASSVGTSGGRPYEQYF. CDR3 sequence (DNA): TGTGCCAGCAGCGTAGGGACTAGCGGGGGGAGACCCTACGAGCAGTACTTC.

The chain carries TRBV24-1 and TRBJ2-2, with a weak D call TRBD1 (6 bases). CDR1 is KGHDR, CDR2 SFDVKD, per germline. The CDR3 is 16 residues long. Trimming pared 4 bases from V and 3 bases from J, leaving 14 bases between. The CDR3 nucleotides read TGTGCCACCAGTGAGTCCAGGGGTCAGTACACCGGGGAGCTGTTTTTT. It codes for CATSESRGQYTGELFF.